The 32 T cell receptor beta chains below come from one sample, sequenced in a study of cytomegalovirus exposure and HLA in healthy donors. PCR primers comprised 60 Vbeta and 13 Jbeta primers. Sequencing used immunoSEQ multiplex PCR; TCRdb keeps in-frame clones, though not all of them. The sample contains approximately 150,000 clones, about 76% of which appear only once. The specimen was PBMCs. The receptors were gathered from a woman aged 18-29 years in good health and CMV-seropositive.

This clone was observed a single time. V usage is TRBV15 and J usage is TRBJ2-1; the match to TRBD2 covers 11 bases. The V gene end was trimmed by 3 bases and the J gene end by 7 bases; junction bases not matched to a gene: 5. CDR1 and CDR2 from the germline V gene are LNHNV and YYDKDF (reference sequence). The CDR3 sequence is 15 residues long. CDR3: CATSSEVAGGNEQFF. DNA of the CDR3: TGTGCCACCAGCAGCGAAGTAGCGGGGGGGAATGAGCAGTTCTTC.

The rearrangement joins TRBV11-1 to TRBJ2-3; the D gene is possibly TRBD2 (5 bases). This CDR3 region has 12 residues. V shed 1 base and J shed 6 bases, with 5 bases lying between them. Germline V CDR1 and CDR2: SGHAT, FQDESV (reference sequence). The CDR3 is CASSLGGDTQYF. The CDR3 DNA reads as TGTGCCAGCAGCTTAGGAGGGGATACGCAGTATTTT.

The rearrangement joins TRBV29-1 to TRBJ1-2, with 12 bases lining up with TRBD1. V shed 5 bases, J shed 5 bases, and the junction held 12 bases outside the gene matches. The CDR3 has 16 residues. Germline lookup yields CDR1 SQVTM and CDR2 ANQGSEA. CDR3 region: CSVPGTGGSPAYGYTF. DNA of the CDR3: TGCAGCGTTCCCGGGACAGGGGGCTCACCTGCGTATGGCTACACCTTC.

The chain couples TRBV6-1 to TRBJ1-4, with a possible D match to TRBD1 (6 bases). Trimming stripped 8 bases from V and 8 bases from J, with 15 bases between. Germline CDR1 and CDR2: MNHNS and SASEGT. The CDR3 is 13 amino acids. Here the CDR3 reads CASSLDSAEKLFF. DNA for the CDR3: TGTGCCAGCTCCTTGGACAGTGCGGAAAAACTGTTTTTT.

In nucleotides, the CDR3 is TGTGCCAGCAGCTTAGGGGGTCTAGCGGGGGGATACGAGCAGTACTTC. It yields the protein CASSLGGLAGGYEQYF. This chain uses TRBV11-2 with TRBJ2-5, with 11 bases fitting TRBD2. The last part of the DNA fits TRBJ2-7 better; the J call may be wrong. Germline values: CDR1 SGHAT, CDR2 FQNNGV. The CDR3 is 16 amino acids.

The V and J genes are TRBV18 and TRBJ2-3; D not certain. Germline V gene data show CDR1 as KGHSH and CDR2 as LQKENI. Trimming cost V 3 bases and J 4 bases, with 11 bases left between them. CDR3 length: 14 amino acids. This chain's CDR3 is CASSPRSSPDTQYF. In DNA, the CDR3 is TGTGCCAGCTCACCTAGATCTTCCCCAGATACGCAGTATTTT.

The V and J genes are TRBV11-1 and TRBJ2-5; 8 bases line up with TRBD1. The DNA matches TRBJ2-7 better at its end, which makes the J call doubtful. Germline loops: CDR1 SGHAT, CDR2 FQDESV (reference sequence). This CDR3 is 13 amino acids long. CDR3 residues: CASSFTGGYEQYF. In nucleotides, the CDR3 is TGTGCCAGCAGCTTTACAGGGGGCTACGAGCAGTACTTC.

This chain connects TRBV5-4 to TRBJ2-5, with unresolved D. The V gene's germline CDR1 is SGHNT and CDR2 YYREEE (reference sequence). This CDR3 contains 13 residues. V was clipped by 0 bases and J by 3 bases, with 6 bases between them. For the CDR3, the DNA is TGTGCCAGCAGCTTGGGATCAGAAGAGACCCAGTACTTC. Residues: CASSLGSEETQYF.

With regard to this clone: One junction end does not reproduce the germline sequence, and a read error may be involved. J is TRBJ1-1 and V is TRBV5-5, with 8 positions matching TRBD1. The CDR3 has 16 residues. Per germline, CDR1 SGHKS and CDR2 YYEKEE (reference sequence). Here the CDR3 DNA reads TGTGCCGGCAGCTTGGGACGAGACAGGGGATTGACTGAAGCTTTCTTT. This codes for CAGSLGRDRGLTEAFF.

The CDR3 DNA follows: TGTGCCAGCAGCATTGGGACATATTATCAGCCCCAGCATTTT. Amino acids: CASSIGTYYQPQHF. V usage is TRBV2 and J usage is TRBJ1-5; D is perhaps TRBD1 (6 bases). The germline V gene has CDR1 SNHLY and CDR2 FYNNEI. With 6 bases removed from V and 5 bases from J, the gap between germline ends came to 14 bases. CDR3 length: 14 residues. Based on the CDR3 plus reference TRBV2 and TRBJ1-5, the full variable domain is EPEVTQTPSHQVTQMGQEVILRCVPISNHLYFYWYRQILGQKVEFLVSFYNNEISEKSEIFDDQFSVERPDGSNFTLKIRSTKLEDSAMYFCASSIGTYYQPQHFGDGTRLSIL.

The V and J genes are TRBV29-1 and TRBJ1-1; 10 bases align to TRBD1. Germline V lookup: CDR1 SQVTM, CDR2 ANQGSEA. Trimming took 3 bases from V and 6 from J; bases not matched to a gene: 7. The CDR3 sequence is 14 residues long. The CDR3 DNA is TGCAGCGTTGAGCTTGGGGACAGGGGCGCTGAAGCTTTCTTT. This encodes CSVELGDRGAEAFF.

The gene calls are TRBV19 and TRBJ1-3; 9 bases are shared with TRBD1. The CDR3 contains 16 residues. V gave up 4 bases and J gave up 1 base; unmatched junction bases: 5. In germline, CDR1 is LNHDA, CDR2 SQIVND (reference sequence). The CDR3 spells CASSTSGQGSGNTIYF. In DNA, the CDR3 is TGTGCCAGTAGTACCTCCGGACAGGGGTCTGGAAACACCATATATTTT. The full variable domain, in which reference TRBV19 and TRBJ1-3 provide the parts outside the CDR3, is DGGITQSPKYLFRKEGQNVTLSCEQNLNHDAMYWYRQDPGQGLRLIYYSQIVNDFQKGDIAEGYSVSREKKESFPLTVTSAQKNPTAFYLCASSTSGQGSGNTIYFGEGSWLTVV.

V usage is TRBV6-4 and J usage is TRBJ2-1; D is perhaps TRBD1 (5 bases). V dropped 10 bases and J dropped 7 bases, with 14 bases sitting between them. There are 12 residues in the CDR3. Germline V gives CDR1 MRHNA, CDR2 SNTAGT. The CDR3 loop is CATKGPGNEQFF. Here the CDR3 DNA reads TGTGCCACCAAAGGTCCAGGGAATGAGCAGTTCTTC.

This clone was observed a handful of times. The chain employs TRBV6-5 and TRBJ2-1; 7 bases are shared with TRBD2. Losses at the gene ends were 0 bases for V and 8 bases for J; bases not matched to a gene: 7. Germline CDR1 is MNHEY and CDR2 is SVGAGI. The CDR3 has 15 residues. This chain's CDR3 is CASSYSTRGDDEQFF. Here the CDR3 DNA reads TGTGCCAGCAGTTACTCGACTCGGGGGGACGATGAGCAGTTCTTC.

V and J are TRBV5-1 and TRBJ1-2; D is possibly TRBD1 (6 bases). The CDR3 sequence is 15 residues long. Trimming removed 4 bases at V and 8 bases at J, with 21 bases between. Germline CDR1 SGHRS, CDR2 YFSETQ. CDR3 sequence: CASSPRDTPRMGYTF. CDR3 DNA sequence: TGCGCCAGCAGCCCCCGGGACACCCCTCGCATGGGCTACACCTTC.

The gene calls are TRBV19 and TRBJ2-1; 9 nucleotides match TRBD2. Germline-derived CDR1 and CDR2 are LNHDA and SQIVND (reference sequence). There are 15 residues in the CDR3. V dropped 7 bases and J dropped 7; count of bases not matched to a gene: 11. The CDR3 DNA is TGTGCCAGTACCTCTGGGACTAGCTCTAGGAATGAGCAGTTCTTC. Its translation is CASTSGTSSRNEQFF.

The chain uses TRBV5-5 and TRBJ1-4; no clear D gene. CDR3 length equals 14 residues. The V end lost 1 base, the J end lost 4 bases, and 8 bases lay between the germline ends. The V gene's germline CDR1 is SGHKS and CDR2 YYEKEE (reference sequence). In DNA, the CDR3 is TGTGCCAGCAGCTTGTTCAGCGGTAATGAAAAACTGTTTTTT. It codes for CASSLFSGNEKLFF.

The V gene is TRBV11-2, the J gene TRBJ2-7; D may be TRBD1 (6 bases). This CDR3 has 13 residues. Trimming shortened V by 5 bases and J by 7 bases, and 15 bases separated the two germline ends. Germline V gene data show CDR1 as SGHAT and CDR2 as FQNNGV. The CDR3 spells CASSRDTLLEQYF. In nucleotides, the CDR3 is TGTGCCAGCAGCCGGGACACTCTTTTGGAGCAGTACTTC.

DNA for the CDR3: TGTGCCAGCAGTTTATCAGGGAGCGAGCAGTACTTC. Translation gives CASSLSGSEQYF. The V call is TRBV27, the J call TRBJ2-5, with a tentative D call TRBD2 (5 bases). The J call may be in error: the DNA end matches TRBJ2-7 better. This CDR3 is 12 amino acids long. The germline V gene encodes CDR1 MNHEY and CDR2 SMNVEV (reference sequence).

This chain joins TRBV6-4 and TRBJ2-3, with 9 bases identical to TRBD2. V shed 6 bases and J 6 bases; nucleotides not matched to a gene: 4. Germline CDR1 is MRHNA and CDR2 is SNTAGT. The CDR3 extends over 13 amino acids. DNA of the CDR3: TGTGCCAGCAGGACTAGCGGTTACGATACGCAGTATTTT. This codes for CASRTSGYDTQYF.

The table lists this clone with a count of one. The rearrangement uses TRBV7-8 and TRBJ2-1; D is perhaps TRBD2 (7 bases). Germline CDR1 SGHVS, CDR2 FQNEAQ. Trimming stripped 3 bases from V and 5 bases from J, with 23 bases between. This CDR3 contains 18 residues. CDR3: CASSFGRGAPSAHNEQFF. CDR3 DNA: TGTGCCAGCAGCTTCGGTCGGGGGGCGCCTAGTGCACACAATGAGCAGTTCTTC.

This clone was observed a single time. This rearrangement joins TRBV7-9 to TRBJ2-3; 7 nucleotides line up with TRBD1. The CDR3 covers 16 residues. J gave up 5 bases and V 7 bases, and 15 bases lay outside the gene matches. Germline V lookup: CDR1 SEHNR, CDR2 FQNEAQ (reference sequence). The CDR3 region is CASNAPDRDVGDTQYF. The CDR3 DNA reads TGTGCCAGCAACGCCCCCGACAGGGATGTTGGAGATACGCAGTATTTT.

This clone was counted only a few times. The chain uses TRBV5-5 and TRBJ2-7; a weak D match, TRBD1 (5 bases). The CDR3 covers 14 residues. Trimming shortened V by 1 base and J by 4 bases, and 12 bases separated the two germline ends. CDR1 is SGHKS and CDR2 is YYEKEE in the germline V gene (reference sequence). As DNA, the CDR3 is TGTGCCAGCAGCTTGCAGGCAGGGCGGTACGAGCAGTACTTC. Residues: CASSLQAGRYEQYF.

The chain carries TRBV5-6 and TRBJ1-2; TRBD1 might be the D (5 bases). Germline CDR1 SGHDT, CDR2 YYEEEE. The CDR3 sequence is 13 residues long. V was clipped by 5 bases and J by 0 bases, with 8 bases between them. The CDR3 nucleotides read TGTGCCAGCAGGACGGGGGCTAACTATGGCTACACCTTC. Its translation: CASRTGANYGYTF.

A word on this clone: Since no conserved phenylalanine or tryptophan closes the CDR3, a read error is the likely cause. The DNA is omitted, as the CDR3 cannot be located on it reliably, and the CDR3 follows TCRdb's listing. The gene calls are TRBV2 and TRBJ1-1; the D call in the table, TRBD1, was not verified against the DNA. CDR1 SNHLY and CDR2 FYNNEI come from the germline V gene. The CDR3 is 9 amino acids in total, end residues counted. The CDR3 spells CASSEWLPY.

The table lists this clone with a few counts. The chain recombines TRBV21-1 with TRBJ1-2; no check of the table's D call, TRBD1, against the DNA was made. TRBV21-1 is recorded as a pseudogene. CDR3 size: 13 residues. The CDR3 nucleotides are TGTGCCAGCAGCAGCCAGGGATCCTATGGCTACACCTTC. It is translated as CASSSQGSYGYTF.

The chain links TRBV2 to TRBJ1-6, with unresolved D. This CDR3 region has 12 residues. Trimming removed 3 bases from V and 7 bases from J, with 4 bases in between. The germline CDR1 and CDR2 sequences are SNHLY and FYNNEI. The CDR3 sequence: CASSERNSPLHF. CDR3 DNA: TGTGCCAGCAGTGAGAGGAATTCACCCCTCCACTTT.

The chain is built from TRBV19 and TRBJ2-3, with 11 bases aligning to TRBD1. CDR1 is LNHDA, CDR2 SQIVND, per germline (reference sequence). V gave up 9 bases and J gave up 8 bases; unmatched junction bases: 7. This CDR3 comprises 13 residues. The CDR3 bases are TGTGCCAGCAAGGGGACAGGGGGAGGTACGCAGTATTTT. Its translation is CASKGTGGGTQYF.

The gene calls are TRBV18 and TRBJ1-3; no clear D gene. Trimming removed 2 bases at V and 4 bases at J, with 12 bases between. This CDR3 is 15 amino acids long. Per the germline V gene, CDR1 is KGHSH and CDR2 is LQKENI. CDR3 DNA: TGTGCCAGCTCACCAGCCGGTTTTAAAGGAAACACCATATATTTT. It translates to CASSPAGFKGNTIYF.

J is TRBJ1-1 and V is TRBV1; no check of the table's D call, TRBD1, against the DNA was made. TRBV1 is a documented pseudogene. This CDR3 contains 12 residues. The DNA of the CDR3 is TGCACCAGCAGCCAAGGGGCGTGGGAAGCTTTCTTT. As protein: CTSSQGAWEAFF.

The chain's CDR3 is CASSLGSGGDSYEQYF. CDR3 nucleotide sequence: TGTGCCAGCAGCTTAGGGTCCGGCGGGGACTCCTACGAGCAGTACTTC. The J gene is TRBJ2-7, the V gene TRBV7-6, with D possibly being TRBD2 (6 bases). Trimming took off 1 base at V and 0 bases at J, with 13 bases between the two ends. This CDR3 has 16 residues. The germline CDR1 and CDR2 sequences are SGHVS and FNYEAQ.

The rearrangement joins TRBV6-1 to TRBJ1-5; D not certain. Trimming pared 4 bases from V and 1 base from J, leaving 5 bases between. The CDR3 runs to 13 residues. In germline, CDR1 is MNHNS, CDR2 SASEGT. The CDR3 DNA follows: TGTGCCAGCAGTGCTGGCAGCAATCAGCCCCAGCATTTT. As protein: CASSAGSNQPQHF.